What follows are 29 T cell receptor beta chains derived from one specimen sequenced in a study of shared clonotypes between healthy human individuals. Only in-frame clones appear in the TCRdb table, and some are missing; sequencing was by immunoSEQ multiplex PCR. The sample lists about 1 million clones, roughly 80% occurring once. The sequenced material came from memory CD4+ T cells sorted from blood. Noted subset: CD45RA-negative fraction. The origin of the receptors is a man between 18 and 35 years old in good health.

V is TRBV25-1 and J is TRBJ2-6; D is ambiguous. The V gene's germline CDR1 is MGHDK and CDR2 SYGVNS. The V and J ends lost 5 bases and 9 bases respectively, with 11 bases between them. This CDR3 comprises 13 residues. CDR3 protein: CASSNTVFNVLTF. CDR3 sequence (DNA): TGTGCCAGCAGTAATACAGTCTTCAACGTCCTGACTTTC.

The chain has TRBV7-9 and TRBJ1-3; D is undetermined. This CDR3 has 15 residues. Germline V gives CDR1 SEHNR, CDR2 FQNEAQ (reference sequence). V was clipped by 2 bases and J by 0 bases, with 8 bases between them. The CDR3 DNA is TGTGCCAGCAGCTTACAGTTGAGCTCTGGAAACACCATATATTTT. Encoded protein: CASSLQLSSGNTIYF.

A single count supports this clone. The V call is TRBV7-2, the J call TRBJ2-1; D could derive from TRBD1 or TRBD2 (5 bases each). Germline CDR1 reads SGHTA; CDR2 reads FQGNSA. V lost 5 bases and J lost 3, with 11 bases in between. The CDR3 extends over 14 amino acids. The CDR3 is CASSGTVGYNEQFF. CDR3 nucleotide sequence: TGTGCCAGCAGCGGGACCGTTGGCTACAATGAGCAGTTCTTC.

The chain carries TRBV9 and TRBJ2-1; D might be TRBD1 (5 bases). V was trimmed by 1 base and J by 0 bases, leaving 8 bases between them. Germline loops: CDR1 SGDLS, CDR2 YYNGEE. The CDR3 runs 15 residues. The CDR3 coding sequence is TGTGCCAGCAGCGTACAGGGCAGCTCCTACAATGAGCAGTTCTTC. This sequence encodes CASSVQGSSYNEQFF.

The CDR3 sequence: CATSRGGQGLLETQYF. The CDR3 nucleotides are TGTGCCACCAGCAGGGGTGGACAGGGTCTTTTGGAGACCCAGTACTTC. The genes are TRBV15 and TRBJ2-5; TRBD1 aligns across 8 bases. The germline CDR1 and CDR2 sequences are LNHNV and YYDKDF (reference sequence). The CDR3 has 16 residues. V gave up 3 bases and J gave up 5 bases; unmatched junction bases: 11.

The genes are TRBV6-1 and TRBJ2-5, with D uncertain. The germline gives CDR1 MNHNS, CDR2 SASEGT. This CDR3 has 14 amino acids. Trimming took off 2 bases at V and 2 bases at J, with 9 bases between the two ends. The CDR3, as DNA: TGTGCCAGCAGTGAAACTACAGCTCAAGAGACCCAGTACTTC. It translates to CASSETTAQETQYF.

CDR3 bases: TGTGCCAGCAGCACCGGACTTCATGAGCAGTTCTTC. Its protein product is CASSTGLHEQFF. The V and J genes are TRBV7-2 and TRBJ2-1; D is perhaps TRBD2 (5 bases). V lost 5 bases and J lost 8, with 10 bases in between. The CDR3 sequence is 12 residues long. In germline, CDR1 is SGHTA, CDR2 FQGNSA.

The chain carries TRBV28 and TRBJ2-3, with a tentative D call TRBD2 (6 bases). Trimming stripped 1 base from V and 8 bases from J, with 13 bases between. The CDR3 consists of 14 residues. Germline V gene sequence: CDR1 MDHEN, CDR2 SYDVKM. CDR3 nucleotide sequence: TGTGCCAGCAGTTTATTTCGGGGGTTGGGTACGCAGTATTTT. Protein sequence: CASSLFRGLGTQYF.

As to this clone: Other DNA sequences in the sample encode the same CDR3. J is TRBJ1-3 and V is TRBV4-3; D is undetermined. The CDR3 extends over 13 amino acids. Between the trimmed V and J ends, which lost 0 bases and 4 bases, there was a span of 4 bases. CDR1 LGHNA and CDR2 YSLEER come from the germline V gene. In DNA, the CDR3 is TGCGCCAGCAGCCAAGATAGGGGAAACACCATATATTTT. Its protein product is CASSQDRGNTIYF.

This rearrangement joins TRBV7-9 to TRBJ1-2; D is possibly TRBD1 (5 bases). The V and J ends lost 4 bases and 6 bases respectively, with 21 bases between them. CDR1 is SEHNR and CDR2 is FQNEAQ in the germline V gene (reference sequence). CDR3 length: 16 amino acids. The CDR3 reads CASSSQTATKGDGYTF. CDR3 coding DNA: TGTGCCAGCAGCTCCCAGACAGCGACCAAGGGAGATGGCTACACCTTC.

CDR3 bases: TGTGCCAGCAGCGTAGTCTGGACAGGGAATTCACCCCTCCACTTT. Its translation: CASSVVWTGNSPLHF. This chain links TRBV9 with TRBJ1-6; TRBD1 matches 8 bases. The CDR3 is 15 amino acids. After removal of 0 bases from V and 7 bases from J, the junction contained 3 bases not matched to a gene. CDR1 is SGDLS, CDR2 YYNGEE, per germline.

The genes are TRBV2 and TRBJ2-1; 14 nucleotides line up with TRBD2. CDR1 is SNHLY and CDR2 is FYNNEI in the germline V gene. V was pared by 8 bases and J by 5 bases, with 8 bases of the junction left unmatched. The CDR3 covers 16 residues. CDR3 in DNA: TGTGCCAGCCTACAGAGGGGACTAGCGGGAGACAATGAGCAGTTCTTC. This codes for CASLQRGLAGDNEQFF.

The table lists this clone with a few counts. J is TRBJ1-2 and V is TRBV4-1, with TRBD1 identical over 11 bases. With 3 bases clipped from V and 6 bases from J, the junction kept 12 bases outside the gene matches. The CDR3 consists of 17 residues. Germline V lookup: CDR1 MGHRA, CDR2 YSYEKL. Written as DNA, the CDR3 is TGCGCCAGCAGCCAGGAATCCGGGACAGGGGGGTTCGATGGCTACACCTTC. It is translated as CASSQESGTGGFDGYTF.

V gene TRBV25-1 combines with J gene TRBJ2-7; 8 bases are a match to TRBD1. J lost 0 bases, V lost 6 bases, and 7 bases had no gene match. CDR1 is MGHDK and CDR2 is SYGVNS in the germline V gene. There are 15 residues in the CDR3. Here the CDR3 reads CASRYDRGSSYEQYF. For the CDR3, the DNA is TGTGCCAGCAGATACGACAGGGGATCCTCCTACGAGCAGTACTTC.

This rearrangement joins TRBV5-1 to TRBJ2-5, with no clear D. The CDR3 is made up of 16 amino acids. The V end was cut by 3 bases, the J end by 1 base, with 16 bases between. Germline loops: CDR1 SGHRS, CDR2 YFSETQ. CDR3 sequence: CASSSAAGGFQETQYF. The CDR3 DNA reads TGCGCCAGCAGCTCCGCGGCTGGTGGCTTCCAAGAGACCCAGTACTTC.

This chain connects TRBV28 to TRBJ2-2; D is unresolved. The CDR3 sequence is 14 residues long. V dropped 4 bases and J dropped 1 base, with 7 bases sitting between them. Germline V gene lookup returns CDR1 MDHEN and CDR2 SYDVKM. This CDR3 is CASSYEQNTGELFF. CDR3 bases: TGTGCCAGCAGTTACGAACAGAACACCGGGGAGCTGTTTTTT.

This clone was picked up a small number of times. The chain has TRBV6-5 and TRBJ2-5, with D unclear. The CDR3 is 10 residues long. Germline lookup yields CDR1 MNHEY and CDR2 SVGAGI. Trimming pared 7 bases from V and 5 bases from J, leaving 5 bases between. In DNA, the CDR3 is TGTGCCAGCAACTGGGAGACCCAGTACTTC. Translation: CASNWETQYF.

V usage is TRBV4-2 and J usage is TRBJ2-5, with 8 bases aligning to TRBD2. Per the germline V gene, CDR1 is LGHNA and CDR2 is YNFKEQ. Trimming removed 1 base from V and 5 bases from J; junction bases left unmatched: 6. The CDR3 extends over 15 amino acids. CDR3 sequence (DNA): TGTGCCAGCAGCCAAGCCGGGGGGGCTGAGGAGACCCAGTACTTC. Its translation is CASSQAGGAEETQYF.

The chain recombines TRBV5-1 with TRBJ1-6; TRBD1 matches 9 bases. Germline loops: CDR1 SGHRS, CDR2 YFSETQ. V gave up 5 bases and J gave up 9 bases; unmatched junction bases: 12. The length of the CDR3 is 16 residues. In DNA, the CDR3 is TGCGCCAGCAGGCCCGGGACAGGGTTTTCAGGTTCACCCCTCCACTTT. Its translation: CASRPGTGFSGSPLHF.

The J gene is TRBJ2-7, the V gene TRBV10-3, with 7 bases matching TRBD2. Germline CDR1 ENHRY, CDR2 SYGVKD. With V trimmed by 8 bases and J by 4 bases, 8 bases remained unmatched. The CDR3 has 13 amino acids. The CDR3 spells CAISRVGGYEQYF. In nucleotides, the CDR3 is TGTGCCATCTCCCGGGTGGGAGGGTACGAGCAGTACTTC.

The chain links TRBV7-9 to TRBJ2-1; 9 bases line up with TRBD2. CDR1 is SEHNR and CDR2 is FQNEAQ in the germline V gene (reference sequence). V shed 3 bases, J shed 9 bases, and the junction held 6 bases outside the gene matches. The CDR3 totals 14 residues. In DNA form, the CDR3 reads TGTGCCAGCAGCTTCTCCGGGACTAGCAGTGAGCAGTTCTTC. Translation: CASSFSGTSSEQFF.

The J gene is TRBJ2-3, the V gene TRBV6-1; TRBD1 aligns across 8 bases. The V gene's germline CDR1 is MNHNS and CDR2 SASEGT. The V gene end was trimmed by 4 bases and the J gene end by 6 bases; junction bases not matched to a gene: 9. The length of the CDR3 is 15 residues. CDR3 amino acids: CASSGEGRGLDTQYF. DNA of the CDR3: TGTGCCAGCAGTGGCGAGGGCAGGGGGCTGGATACGCAGTATTTT.

Concerning this clone itself: This same CDR3 is encoded by further DNA sequences in the sample. The V and J genes are TRBV18 and TRBJ2-2; no reliable D call. This CDR3 comprises 12 residues. The V gene's germline CDR1 is KGHSH and CDR2 LQKENI. Between the trimmed V and J ends, which lost 3 bases and 5 bases, there was a span of 4 bases. Here the CDR3 reads CASSPRTGELFF. CDR3 nucleotides: TGTGCCAGCTCACCTAGAACCGGGGAGCTGTTTTTT.

V gene TRBV28 combines with J gene TRBJ2-1, with TRBD1 matching 7 bases. The CDR3 is made up of 11 amino acids. V was clipped by 4 bases and J by 13 bases; unmatched bases: 4. Germline V gives CDR1 MDHEN, CDR2 SYDVKM. The CDR3 here is CASSSRDSQFF. CDR3 bases: TGTGCCAGCAGTTCCCGGGACAGCCAGTTCTTC.

This chain links TRBV6-5 with TRBJ2-7; D not certain. Germline values: CDR1 MNHEY, CDR2 SVGAGI. Trimming shortened V by 10 bases and J by 0 bases, and 19 bases separated the two germline ends. The CDR3 length is 15 residues. The CDR3 bases are TGTGCCACCTCACGTAGTCGGCCACCCTCCTACGAGCAGTACTTC. Translated: CATSRSRPPSYEQYF.

The chain is built from TRBV29-1 and TRBJ2-3; the D call may be TRBD1 or TRBD2 (5 bases each). Germline V gene sequence: CDR1 SQVTM, CDR2 ANQGSEA. The ends were cut back, 0 bases at V and 2 bases at J, with 18 bases in the middle. This CDR3 spans 17 amino acids. The CDR3 is CSVEDRGVLGPTDTQYF. The CDR3 bases are TGCAGCGTTGAAGACCGAGGGGTGTTGGGTCCCACAGATACGCAGTATTTT.

In its sample, this clone was seen a few times. The gene calls are TRBV5-1 and TRBJ1-1; D is unresolved. Germline CDR1 SGHRS, CDR2 YFSETQ. V lost 2 bases, J lost 0 bases, and 5 bases lay in between. This CDR3 has 13 amino acids. CDR3 in amino acids: CASSFVMNTEAFF. The CDR3 DNA reads as TGCGCCAGCAGCTTTGTGATGAACACTGAAGCTTTCTTT.

In this sample, this clone turned up many times. The DNA for the CDR3 is TGCGCCAGCAGCCGGCTAGCGAATGAGCAGTTCTTC. Amino acids: CASSRLANEQFF. The gene calls are TRBV5-1 and TRBJ2-1; D is perhaps TRBD2 (6 bases). The V end was cut by 4 bases, the J end by 7 bases, with 9 bases between. Germline CDR1 is SGHRS and CDR2 is YFSETQ. This CDR3 comprises 12 residues.

The chain couples TRBV5-1 to TRBJ2-2; D is tentatively TRBD1 or TRBD2 (5 bases each). The CDR3 extends over 13 amino acids. CDR1 and CDR2 from the germline V gene are SGHRS and YFSETQ. Trimming left V 0 bases short and J 9 bases short, with 9 bases between. The CDR3 nucleotides read TGCGCCAGCAGCTTGGATGGGGGTCGGGAGCTGTTTTTT. Its protein is CASSLDGGRELFF.